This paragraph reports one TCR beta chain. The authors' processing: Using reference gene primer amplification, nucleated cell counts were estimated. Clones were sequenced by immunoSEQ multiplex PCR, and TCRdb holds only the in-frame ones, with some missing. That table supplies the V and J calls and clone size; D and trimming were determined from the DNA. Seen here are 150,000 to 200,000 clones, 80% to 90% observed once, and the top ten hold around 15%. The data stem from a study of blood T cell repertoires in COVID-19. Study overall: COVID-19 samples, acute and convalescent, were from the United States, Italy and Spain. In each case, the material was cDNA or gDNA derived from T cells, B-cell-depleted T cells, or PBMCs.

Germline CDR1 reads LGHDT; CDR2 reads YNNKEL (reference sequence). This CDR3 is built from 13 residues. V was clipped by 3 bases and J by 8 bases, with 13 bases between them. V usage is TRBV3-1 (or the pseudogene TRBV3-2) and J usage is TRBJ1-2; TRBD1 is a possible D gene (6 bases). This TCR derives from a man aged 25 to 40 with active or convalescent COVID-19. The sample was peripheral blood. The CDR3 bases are TGTGCCAGCAGCCAGGGGACACCCTACGGCTACACCTTC. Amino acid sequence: CASSQGTPYGYTF.